These 32 T cell receptor beta chains were sequenced from one sample in a study of shared clonotypes between healthy human individuals. Assay: immunoSEQ multiplex PCR; the TCRdb copy retains only in-frame clones and omits some. Counted here are roughly 1 million clones, under 80% occurring once; the ten biggest clones make up around 1.4%. Sequencing input: memory CD4+ T cells sorted from blood. The sample's subset: CD45RA-negative fraction. These receptors were collected from a man between 18 and 29 years old in good health.

V and J are TRBV4-1 and TRBJ2-3; D not certain. The CDR3 totals 18 residues. Germline CDR1 and CDR2: MGHRA and YSYEKL. Trimming removed 3 bases at V and 0 bases at J, with 19 bases between. CDR3 nucleotide sequence: TGCGCCAGCAGCCAGGGCCTTGGTGGTGAGCTGAGCACAGATACGCAGTATTTT. Translation gives CASSQGLGGELSTDTQYF.

The V gene is TRBV30, the J gene TRBJ1-1; tentatively, D is TRBD1 (6 bases). Trimming took 3 bases from V and 2 from J, leaving 19 bases between them. The length of the CDR3 is 16 residues. The V gene's germline CDR1 is GTSNPN and CDR2 SVGIG (reference sequence). The CDR3 coding sequence is TGTGCCTGGAGCGCCCAAACCGGGACATTCAACACTGAAGCTTTCTTT. Translation gives CAWSAQTGTFNTEAFF. Complete variable domain (other parts from reference TRBV30 and TRBJ1-1): SQTIHQWPATLVQPVGSPLSLECTVEGTSNPNLYWYRQAAGRGLQLLFYSVGIGQISSEVPQNLSASRPQDRQFILSSKKLLLSDSGFYLCAWSAQTGTFNTEAFFGQGTRLTVV.

The rearrangement joins TRBV10-3 to TRBJ2-2; D gene uncertain. The CDR3 contains 12 residues. The germline V gene has CDR1 ENHRY and CDR2 SYGVKD. Trimming pared 7 bases from V and 0 bases from J, leaving 3 bases between. CDR3 nucleotides: TGTGCCATCAAGCCGAACACCGGGGAGCTGTTTTTT. It yields the protein CAIKPNTGELFF.

This chain links TRBV7-2 with TRBJ2-7; D might be TRBD1 (6 bases). The CDR3 spans 14 residues. The germline V and J ends were trimmed by 5 bases and 1 base, with 12 bases remaining between them. The germline V gene encodes CDR1 SGHTA and CDR2 FQGNSA. As DNA, the CDR3 is TGTGCCAGCAGCCCGGGACAAACTTCCTACGAGCAGTACTTC. Amino acid sequence: CASSPGQTSYEQYF.

This clone has more than one count but fewer than ten. The chain recombines TRBV18 with TRBJ2-2, with no clear D. Trimming took 6 bases from V and 9 from J, leaving 8 bases between them. The CDR3 length is 11 residues. From germline, CDR1 is KGHSH and CDR2 LQKENI. The CDR3 DNA is TGTGCCAGCTCCGTTGGAAGGGAGCTGTTTTTT. The encoded protein is CASSVGRELFF.

The chain has TRBV2 and TRBJ2-5; D gene ambiguous. The V gene's germline CDR1 is SNHLY and CDR2 FYNNEI. The CDR3 totals 13 residues. The V and J ends lost 4 bases and 2 bases respectively, with 8 bases between them. CDR3 amino acids: CASSVVWQETQYF. The CDR3 bases are TGTGCCAGCAGTGTGGTATGGCAAGAGACCCAGTACTTC. The variable domain in full, with the rest retrieved from reference TRBV2 and TRBJ2-5, is EPEVTQTPSHQVTQMGQEVILRCVPISNHLYFYWYRQILGQKVEFLVSFYNNEISEKSEIFDDQFSVERPDGSNFTLKIRSTKLEDSAMYFCASSVVWQETQYFGPGTRLLVL.

This sequence joins TRBV6-5 and TRBJ2-2; the D is unclear. The CDR3 is 13 residues long. V shed 6 bases and J shed 0 bases, with 5 bases lying between them. Germline CDR1 reads MNHEY; CDR2 reads SVGAGI. CDR3 sequence reads: CASRLPNTGELFF. The CDR3 coding sequence is TGTGCCAGCAGGCTCCCGAACACCGGGGAGCTGTTTTTT.

V usage is TRBV2 and J usage is TRBJ2-7; the D gene is possibly TRBD1 (5 bases). CDR1 and CDR2 from the germline V gene are SNHLY and FYNNEI. Trimming removed 6 bases from V and 3 bases from J, with 15 bases in between. There are 14 residues in the CDR3. The CDR3 loop reads CASRGDSANYEQYF. The CDR3 DNA is TGTGCCAGCAGAGGTGACAGCGCGAACTACGAGCAGTACTTC.

The genes are TRBV7-8 and TRBJ1-3; the D is unclear. CDR3 size: 16 residues. Between the trimmed V and J ends, which lost 5 bases and 0 bases, there was a span of 14 bases. CDR1 is SGHVS, CDR2 FQNEAQ, per germline. CDR3 DNA: TGTGCCAGCAGCCCCCGGACGGTTAGCTCTGGAAACACCATATATTTT. It specifies CASSPRTVSSGNTIYF. The full variable domain, completed using reference TRBV7-8 and TRBJ1-3, is GAGVSQSPRYKVAKRGQDVALRCDPISGHVSLFWYQQALGQGPEFLTYFQNEAQLDKSGLPSDRFFAERPEGSVSTLKIQRTQQEDSAVYLCASSPRTVSSGNTIYFGEGSWLTVV.

The chain combines TRBV4-3 with TRBJ1-4; no firm D call. CDR1 and CDR2 (germline): LGHNA, YSLEER. Deletions cut 2 bases from V and 4 bases from J, with 11 bases between. This CDR3 is built from 15 residues. As DNA, the CDR3 is TGCGCCAGCAGCCAAAGAGGGCGGATTAATGAAAAACTGTTTTTT. It encodes CASSQRGRINEKLFF.

The V call is TRBV6-6, the J call TRBJ2-7, with 7 nucleotides matching TRBD2. Germline V gene sequence: CDR1 MNHNY, CDR2 SVGAGI (reference sequence). J was trimmed by 0 bases and V by 7 bases; bases with no gene match: 12. This CDR3 is 16 amino acids long. The CDR3 sequence: CASTPLRERNSYEQYF. The CDR3 coding sequence is TGTGCCAGCACTCCACTGCGGGAGAGGAACTCCTACGAGCAGTACTTC.

The chain carries TRBV18 and TRBJ2-7; 10 positions match TRBD1. Losses at the gene ends were 2 bases for V and 2 bases for J; bases not matched to a gene: 3. The CDR3 runs to 15 residues. Germline V gene sequence: CDR1 KGHSH, CDR2 LQKENI. The CDR3 sequence: CASSPGQGVTYEQYF. For the CDR3, the DNA is TGTGCCAGCTCACCAGGACAGGGGGTAACCTACGAGCAGTACTTC.

The chain is built from TRBV6-6 and TRBJ1-5, with D unresolved. Germline loops: CDR1 MNHNY, CDR2 SVGAGI (reference sequence). This CDR3 comprises 11 residues. Trimming left V 8 bases short and J 7 bases short, with 9 bases between. The CDR3 DNA sequence: TGTGCCAGCGGAGCTTTCCAGCCCCAGCATTTT. Translation gives CASGAFQPQHF.

The V and J genes are TRBV6-6 and TRBJ2-1; 8 bases are a match to TRBD1. The junction had 1 base not matched to a gene; V was cut back by 6 bases and J by 6 bases. CDR1 and CDR2 (germline): MNHNY, SVGAGI (reference sequence). CDR3 length equals 12 residues. The CDR3 sequence is CASRQGVNEQFF. The CDR3, as DNA: TGTGCCAGCAGACAGGGGGTCAATGAGCAGTTCTTC.

The chain couples TRBV30 to TRBJ2-1; maybe TRBD2 (6 bases). The CDR3 has 14 amino acids. Germline V CDR1 and CDR2: GTSNPN, SVGIG (reference sequence). V lost 4 bases and J lost 0, with 10 bases in between. The chain's CDR3 is CAWTLGGSYNEQFF. DNA of the CDR3: TGTGCCTGGACCTTGGGGGGCTCCTACAATGAGCAGTTCTTC.

V gene TRBV29-1 combines with J gene TRBJ2-2, with 12 bases matching TRBD1. Germline lookup yields CDR1 SQVTM and CDR2 ANQGSEA. Trimming took 6 bases from V and 4 from J; bases not matched to a gene: 6. The CDR3 covers 15 residues. The CDR3 coding sequence is TGCAGCGTGACCGGGACAGGGGGCGTCACCGGGGAGCTGTTTTTT. This codes for CSVTGTGGVTGELFF.

V and J are TRBV4-1 and TRBJ1-4, with D possibly TRBD1 on 5 matching bases. The CDR3 extends over 16 amino acids. In germline, CDR1 is MGHRA, CDR2 YSYEKL. The V end was cut by 1 base, the J end by 8 bases, with 17 bases between. CDR3 sequence reads: CASSQGGGPTPEKLFF. DNA for the CDR3: TGCGCCAGCAGCCAAGGGGGGGGACCCACACCCGAAAAACTGTTTTTT.

The genes are TRBV4-1 and TRBJ2-5; no clear D. V was clipped by 4 bases and J by 5 bases, with 8 bases between them. This CDR3 has 12 amino acids. CDR1 is MGHRA and CDR2 is YSYEKL in the germline V gene. CDR3 residues: CASSRPWETQYF. DNA for the CDR3: TGCGCCAGCAGCCGCCCTTGGGAGACCCAGTACTTC.

This clone was recorded a few times. The J gene is TRBJ1-1, the V gene TRBV28; D unresolved. Trimming stripped 5 bases from V and 4 bases from J, with 11 bases between. The CDR3 is made up of 13 amino acids. Germline values: CDR1 MDHEN, CDR2 SYDVKM. The CDR3 DNA reads as TGTGCCAGCAGTCCCCCCAAGGGCACTGAAGCTTTCTTT. Translating gives CASSPPKGTEAFF.

The rearrangement links TRBV29-1 to TRBJ1-1; a weak D match, TRBD1 (6 bases). The V gene lost 2 bases and the J gene lost 1 base, with 11 bases spanning the gap. Germline V lookup: CDR1 SQVTM, CDR2 ANQGSEA. This CDR3 is built from 14 residues. The CDR3 protein is CSVENRQANTEAFF. CDR3 nucleotide sequence: TGCAGCGTTGAAAACCGACAGGCGAACACTGAAGCTTTCTTT. The full variable domain, its missing parts supplied by reference TRBV29-1 and TRBJ1-1, is SAVISQKPSRDICQRGTSLTIQCQVDSQVTMMFWYRQQPGQSLTLIATANQGSEATYESGFVIDKFPISRPNLTFSTLTVSNMSPEDSSIYLCSVENRQANTEAFFGQGTRLTVV.

A note on this clone: The same CDR3 is also encoded by other DNA sequences in this sample. The V gene is TRBV11-2, the J gene TRBJ2-3; 7 nucleotides agree with TRBD1. V shed 1 base and J 1 base; nucleotides not matched to a gene: 2. Germline V gives CDR1 SGHAT, CDR2 FQNNGV. This CDR3 comprises 15 residues. As DNA, the CDR3 is TGTGCCAGCAGCTTAGGGGACAGTCGCACAGATACGCAGTATTTT. Protein: CASSLGDSRTDTQYF.

The V gene is TRBV6-1, the J gene TRBJ2-1; tentatively, D is TRBD2 (7 bases). CDR3 size: 15 residues. Germline V CDR1 and CDR2: MNHNS, SASEGT. V was trimmed by 5 bases and J by 4 bases, leaving 15 bases between them. The CDR3 bases are TGTGCCAGCAGTTCCCCGGGGGGCTGGTACAATGAGCAGTTCTTC. Translating gives CASSSPGGWYNEQFF.

The chain combines TRBV5-1 with TRBJ2-7; 9 nucleotides line up with TRBD2. J lost 4 bases, V lost 0 bases, and 5 bases had no gene match. This CDR3 is 15 amino acids long. Germline V gene sequence: CDR1 SGHRS, CDR2 YFSETQ. The CDR3 DNA reads as TGCGCCAGCAGCTTGGTACCTAGCGGGGAGTACGAGCAGTACTTC. This gives the protein CASSLVPSGEYEQYF.

The chain is built from TRBV4-2 and TRBJ1-2, with TRBD1 as a possible D gene (5 bases). The CDR3 loop spans 17 amino acids. The V and J ends lost 1 base and 2 bases respectively, with 17 bases between them. Per germline, CDR1 LGHNA and CDR2 YNFKEQ. In DNA form, the CDR3 reads TGTGCCAGCAGCCAAGTAGGGGCGACAGAGTCAAACTATGGCTACACCTTC. Protein sequence: CASSQVGATESNYGYTF.

This clone was seen only once. V usage is TRBV18 and J usage is TRBJ2-3, with unresolved D. The germline V gene encodes CDR1 KGHSH and CDR2 LQKENI. Trimming removed 4 bases at V and 2 bases at J, with 4 bases between. The CDR3 length is 12 residues. CDR3 in DNA: TGTGCCAGCTCACTTTTCACAGATACGCAGTATTTT. The encoded protein is CASSLFTDTQYF.

The chain recombines TRBV2 with TRBJ2-1; perhaps TRBD1 as D (6 bases). Germline-derived CDR1 and CDR2 are SNHLY and FYNNEI. V lost 0 bases and J lost 8, with 20 bases in between. The length of the CDR3 is 17 residues. CDR3 residues: CASSEALGGSGVDEQFF. CDR3 DNA: TGTGCCAGCAGTGAAGCGCTTGGTGGATCAGGGGTAGATGAGCAGTTCTTC. Drawing the rest from reference TRBV2 and TRBJ2-1, the complete variable domain is EPEVTQTPSHQVTQMGQEVILRCVPISNHLYFYWYRQILGQKVEFLVSFYNNEISEKSEIFDDQFSVERPDGSNFTLKIRSTKLEDSAMYFCASSEALGGSGVDEQFFGPGTRLTVL.

The chain links TRBV6-1 to TRBJ2-7, with D perhaps matching TRBD2 (5 bases). This CDR3 contains 13 residues. Germline CDR1 MNHNS, CDR2 SASEGT. V lost 3 bases and J lost 5, with 11 bases in between. The CDR3 DNA is TGTGCCAGCAGTGATAATCGAGGGAACGAGCAGTACTTC. Residues: CASSDNRGNEQYF.

This clone occurred once. The chain links TRBV4-1 to TRBJ2-5, with D possibly called TRBD1 or TRBD2 (5 bases each). The CDR3 covers 16 residues. Looked up from germline, CDR1 is MGHRA and CDR2 is YSYEKL. Trimming took off 4 bases at V and 7 bases at J, with 22 bases between the two ends. The CDR3 sequence: CASSPLVGTVLGTQYF. The CDR3 DNA sequence: TGCGCCAGCAGCCCTCTAGTTGGGACGGTCCTAGGGACCCAGTACTTC.

The chain links TRBV14 to TRBJ1-6, with 7 positions matching TRBD1. Germline V gene data show CDR1 as SGHDN and CDR2 as FVKESK. There are 15 residues in the CDR3. Trimming took 3 bases from V and 7 from J; bases not matched to a gene: 6. CDR3 in amino acids: CASSQARTGNSPLHF. The DNA for the CDR3 is TGTGCCAGCAGCCAGGCCCGGACAGGCAATTCACCCCTCCACTTT.

CDR3 sequence: CASSWVAGAYLDTQYF. CDR3 sequence (DNA): TGTGCCAGCAGTTGGGTGGCGGGAGCTTACTTGGATACGCAGTATTTT. The chain couples TRBV6-6 to TRBJ2-3; 7 bases fit TRBD2. With 4 bases clipped from V and 6 bases from J, the junction kept 13 bases outside the gene matches. The CDR3 is 16 amino acids. The germline V gene has CDR1 MNHNY and CDR2 SVGAGI (reference sequence).

As regards this clone: This likely traces to a read error, being one base from a far larger clone. The same CDR3 can be traced to other DNA sequences in this sample. The chain has TRBV30 and TRBJ1-1, with D uncertain. Germline V gives CDR1 GTSNPN, CDR2 SVGIG (reference sequence). The CDR3 runs 14 residues. The V gene lost 3 bases and the J gene lost 3 bases, with 14 bases spanning the gap. DNA for the CDR3: TGTGCCTGGAGCGCGCTGACTGCCGACACTGAAGCTTTCTTT. Its protein product is CAWSALTADTEAFF.

This chain uses TRBV7-8 with TRBJ1-2; TRBD1 aligns across 11 bases. Germline CDR1 and CDR2: SGHVS and FQNEAQ. V dropped 1 base and J dropped 5; count of bases not matched to a gene: 6. This CDR3 is built from 16 residues. CDR3 residues: CASSLGGQGAGYGYTF. The DNA of the CDR3 is TGTGCCAGCAGCTTAGGAGGACAGGGGGCAGGATATGGCTACACCTTC.